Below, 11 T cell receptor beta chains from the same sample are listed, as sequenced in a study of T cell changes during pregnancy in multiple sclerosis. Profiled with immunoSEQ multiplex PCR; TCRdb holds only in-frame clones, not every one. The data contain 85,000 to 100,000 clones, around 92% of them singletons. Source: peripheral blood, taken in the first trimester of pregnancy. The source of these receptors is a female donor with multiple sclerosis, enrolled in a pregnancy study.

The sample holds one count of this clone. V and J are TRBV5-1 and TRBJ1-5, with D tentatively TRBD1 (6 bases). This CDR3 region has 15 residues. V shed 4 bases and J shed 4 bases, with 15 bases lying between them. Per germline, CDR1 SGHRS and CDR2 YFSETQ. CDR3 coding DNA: TGCGCCAGCAGCCCGGCAGGGGCCCTAAATCAGCCCCAGCATTTT. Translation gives CASSPAGALNQPQHF.

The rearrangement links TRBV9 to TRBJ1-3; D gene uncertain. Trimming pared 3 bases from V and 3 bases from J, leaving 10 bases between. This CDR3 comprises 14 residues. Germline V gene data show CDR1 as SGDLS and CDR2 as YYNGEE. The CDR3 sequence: CASSEGEGGNTIYF. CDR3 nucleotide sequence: TGTGCCAGCAGCGAAGGAGAGGGTGGAAACACCATATATTTT.

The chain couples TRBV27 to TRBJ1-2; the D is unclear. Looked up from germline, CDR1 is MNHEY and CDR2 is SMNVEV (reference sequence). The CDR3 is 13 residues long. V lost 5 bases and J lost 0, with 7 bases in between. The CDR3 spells CASSKRPNYGYTF. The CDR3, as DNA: TGTGCCAGCAGTAAGAGGCCTAACTATGGCTACACCTTC.

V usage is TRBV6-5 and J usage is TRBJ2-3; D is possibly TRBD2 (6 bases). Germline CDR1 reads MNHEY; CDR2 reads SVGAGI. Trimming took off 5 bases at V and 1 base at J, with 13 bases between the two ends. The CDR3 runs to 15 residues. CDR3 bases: TGTGCCAGCAGTCTCTTGGGGGAGGGCACAGATACGCAGTATTTT. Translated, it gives CASSLLGEGTDTQYF.

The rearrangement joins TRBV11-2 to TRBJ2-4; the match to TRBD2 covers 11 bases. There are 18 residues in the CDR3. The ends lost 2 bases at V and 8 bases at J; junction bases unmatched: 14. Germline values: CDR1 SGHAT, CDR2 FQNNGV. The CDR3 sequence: CASSLRATSGRVSDIQYF. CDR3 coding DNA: TGTGCCAGCAGCTTAAGGGCCACTAGCGGGAGAGTGTCGGACATTCAGTACTTC.

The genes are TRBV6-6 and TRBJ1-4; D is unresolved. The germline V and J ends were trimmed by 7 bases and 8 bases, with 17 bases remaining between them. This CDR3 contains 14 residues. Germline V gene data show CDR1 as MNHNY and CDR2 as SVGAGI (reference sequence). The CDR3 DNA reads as TGTGCCAGCAACCTACGGGGAGAAGGGGAAAAACTGTTTTTT. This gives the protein CASNLRGEGEKLFF.

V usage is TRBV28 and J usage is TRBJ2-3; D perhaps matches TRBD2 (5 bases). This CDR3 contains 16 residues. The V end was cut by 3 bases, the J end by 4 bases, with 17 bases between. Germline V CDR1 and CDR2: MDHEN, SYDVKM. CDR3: CASSFGLGVRSDTQYF. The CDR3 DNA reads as TGTGCCAGCAGTTTTGGTCTGGGAGTGCGTTCAGATACGCAGTATTTT.

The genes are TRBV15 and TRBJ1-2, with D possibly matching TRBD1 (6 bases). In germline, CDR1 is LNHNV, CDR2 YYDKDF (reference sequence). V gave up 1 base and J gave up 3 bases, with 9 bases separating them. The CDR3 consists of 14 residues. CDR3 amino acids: CATSRGRQDYGYTF. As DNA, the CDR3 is TGTGCCACCAGCAGAGGAAGACAGGACTATGGCTACACCTTC.

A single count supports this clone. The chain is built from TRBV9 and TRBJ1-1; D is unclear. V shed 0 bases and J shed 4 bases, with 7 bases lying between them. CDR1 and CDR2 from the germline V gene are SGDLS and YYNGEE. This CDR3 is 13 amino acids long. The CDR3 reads CASSVGGLTEAFF. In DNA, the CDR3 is TGTGCCAGCAGCGTAGGTGGACTCACTGAAGCTTTCTTT. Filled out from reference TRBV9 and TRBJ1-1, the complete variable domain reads DSGVTQTPKHLITATGQRVTLRCSPRSGDLSVYWYQQSLDQGLQFLIQYYNGEERAKGNILERFSAQQFPDLHSELNLSSLELGDSALYFCASSVGGLTEAFFGQGTRLTVV.

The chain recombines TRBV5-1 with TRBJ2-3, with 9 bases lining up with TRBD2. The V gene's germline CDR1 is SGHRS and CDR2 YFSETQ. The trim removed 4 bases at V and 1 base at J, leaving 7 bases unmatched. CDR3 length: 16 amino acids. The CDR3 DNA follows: TGCGCCAGCAGCCAGCCTCTAGCGGGACGCACAGATACGCAGTATTTT. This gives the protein CASSQPLAGRTDTQYF.

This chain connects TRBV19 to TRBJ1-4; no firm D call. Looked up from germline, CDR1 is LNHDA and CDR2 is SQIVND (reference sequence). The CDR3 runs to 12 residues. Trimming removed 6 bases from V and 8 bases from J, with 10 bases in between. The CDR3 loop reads CASSPSVEKLFF. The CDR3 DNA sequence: TGTGCCAGTAGCCCCAGCGTGGAAAAACTGTTTTTT.